Sequencing of this T cell receptor beta chain was carried out in a study of blood T cells in healthy people across ages. Study-wide background: The capture of about one barcoded beta molecule per two T cells was achieved by template switching.

Germline V gives CDR1 SGHRS, CDR2 YFSETQ. This CDR3 region has 16 residues. Sample-barcoded 5' priming and a J-beta primer mix drove a second PCR of 7 to 11 cycles. TCRdb ran MiXCR on the 5' RACE reads and lists one entry per CDR3 protein. The sample lists about 900,000 distinct CDR3 sequences, around 46% seen once, with over 10% in the top ten. Remarks on this clonotype: Germline is not matched at one junction end, which may reflect a read error.

This chain connects TRBV5-1 to TRBJ2-1, with a weak D call TRBD2 (7 bases). The material sequenced was blood. This TCR came from a man aged 25 to 40 in good health. Here the CDR3 DNA reads TGCGCCAGCGGCTTGGGGGGGGCGGCTATGGACAATGAGCAGTTCTTC. It yields the protein CASGLGGAAMDNEQFF.